The T cell receptor (beta chain) under discussion was sequenced for a study of T cell repertoires in cytomegalovirus infection. About the research overall: It was recently identified HLA-C-restricted and well-studied HLA-B-restricted CMV epitopes that the study used. Indicated by public TCR beta signatures were CMV infection and matching HLA type.

Findings of the study overall: HLA-C-restricted CMV clonotypes gave the most frequent clonotype in two of eight donors.

Only one count was recorded for this clonotype. The antigen is undetermined. TCRdb itself ran the reads through MiXCR, one entry per CDR3 protein. Here the sample spans around 430,000 distinct CDR3 sequences, 40% to 50% being singletons. Losses at the gene ends were 4 bases for V and 0 bases for J; bases not matched to a gene: 0. The CDR3 contains 15 residues. The germline V gene encodes CDR1 WNHNN and CDR2 SYGVQD (reference sequence). The specimen was cultured PBMCs, collected from culture after CMV antigen stimulation. The rearrangement links TRBV10-1 to TRBJ2-6; 7 bases match TRBD1. The receptor's source is a human donor in good health (CMV status not recorded). Some clones in this sample may be carry-over from other donors' samples. The CDR3 here is CASSGQGSGANVLTF. The CDR3 DNA reads as TGCGCCAGCAGTGGACAGGGCTCTGGGGCCAACGTCCTGACTTTC.